Each of the 2 T cell receptor beta chains below was sequenced from the same sample in a study of blood T cell repertoires in COVID-19. Method: immunoSEQ multiplex PCR; TCRdb's copy keeps in-frame clones and lacks some. Of 130,000 or so clones in the sample, 88% were seen once. Material: peripheral blood. The receptors were sampled from a human donor with COVID-19, enrolled during active disease. The donor label of this sample is uncertain.

The V gene is TRBV5-6, the J gene TRBJ2-1, with D possibly matching TRBD1 (5 bases). V gave up 1 base and J gave up 3 bases, with 8 bases separating them. Germline V gives CDR1 SGHDT, CDR2 YYEEEE. The CDR3 length is 14 residues. The CDR3: CASSLSDSYNEQFF. CDR3 nucleotides: TGTGCCAGCAGCTTGTCTGACAGCTACAATGAGCAGTTCTTC. Full variable domain (rest looked up from reference TRBV5-6 and TRBJ2-1): DAGVTQSPTHLIKTRGQQVTLRCSPKSGHDTVSWYQQALGQGPQFIFQYYEEEERQRGNFPDRFSGHQFPNYSSELNVNALLLGDSALYLCASSLSDSYNEQFFGPGTRLTVL.

The chain is built from TRBV16 and TRBJ1-5; perhaps TRBD1 as D (5 bases). The CDR3 extends over 15 amino acids. In germline, CDR1 is KGHSY, CDR2 FQNENV. V dropped 1 base and J dropped 3 bases, with 10 bases sitting between them. Here the CDR3 reads CASSQLDRPNQPQHF. CDR3 bases: TGTGCCAGCAGCCAATTAGACAGACCCAATCAGCCCCAGCATTTT.